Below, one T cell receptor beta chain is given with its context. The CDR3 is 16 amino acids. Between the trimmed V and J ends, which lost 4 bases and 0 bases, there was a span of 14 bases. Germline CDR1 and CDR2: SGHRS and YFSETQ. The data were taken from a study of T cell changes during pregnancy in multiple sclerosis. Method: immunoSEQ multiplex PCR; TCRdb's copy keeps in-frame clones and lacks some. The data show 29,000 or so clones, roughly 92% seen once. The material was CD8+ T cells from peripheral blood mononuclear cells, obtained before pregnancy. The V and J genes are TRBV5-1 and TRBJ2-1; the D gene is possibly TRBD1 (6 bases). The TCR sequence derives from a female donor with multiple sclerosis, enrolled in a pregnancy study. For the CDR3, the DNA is TGCGCCAGCAGCGAACCCCAGGGGCTCTCCTACAATGAGCAGTTCTTC. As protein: CASSEPQGLSYNEQFF. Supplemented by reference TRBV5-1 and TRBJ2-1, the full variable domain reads KAGVTQTPRYLIKTRGQQVTLSCSPISGHRSVSWYQQTPGQGLQFLFEYFSETQRNKGNFPGRFSGRQFSNSRSEMNVSTLELGDSALYLCASSEPQGLSYNEQFFGPGTRLTVL.